The rows below give T cell receptor beta chains drawn from one sample of a study of T cell responses to AZD1222 COVID-19 vaccine. TCRdb's copy holds only in-frame clones and misses some; the assay was immunoSEQ multiplex PCR. This sample carries 100,000 to 140,000 clones, around nine tenths of them seen once, and the ten largest clones take 5.5% to 7%. The sequencing here drew on peripheral blood, taken 28 days after the second AZD1222 dose. The receptors shown here come from an adult who received the AZD1222 COVID-19 vaccine. CDR3s include the opening cysteine and the closing phenylalanine or tryptophan. The order of the fields is D gene, V gene, J gene, CDR3 length, clone size, CDR3 protein, CDR3 DNA. A D gene is named only where the DNA matches it firmly. Clone size is given for some rows only: seen once, a few or many times, or a class if the clone is expanded.

TRBD1	TRBV6-6	TRBJ2-7	13	-	CASSDTDRAKQYF	TGTGCCAGCAGTGACACCGACAGGGCGAAACAGTACTTC
TRBD2	TRBV6-6	TRBJ2-6	17	-	CASSQLAGASGANVLTF	TGTGCCAGCAGTCAACTAGCGGGGGCCTCTGGGGCCAACGTCCTGACTTTC
-	TRBV27	TRBJ2-6	17	-	CASRRDRSLGGANVLTF	TGTGCCAGCAGGCGCGACAGGTCCTTGGGCGGGGCCAACGTCCTGACTTTC
-	TRBV11-2	TRBJ2-2	15	-	CASSLKGGGTGELFF	TGTGCCAGCAGCCTTAAGGGGGGAGGCACCGGGGAGCTGTTTTTT
-	TRBV30	TRBJ1-5	16	-	CAWNEGWQNSNQPQHF	TGTGCCTGGAACGAAGGGTGGCAGAATAGCAATCAGCCCCAGCATTTT
TRBD2	TRBV13	TRBJ2-7	16	-	CASSLDSTSGGYEQYF	TGTGCCAGCAGCTTAGACTCGACTAGCGGGGGTTACGAGCAGTACTTC
-	TRBV7-8	TRBJ1-1	16	-	CASSLEFATAGTEAFF	TGTGCCAGCAGCTTAGAGTTCGCGACAGCGGGCACTGAAGCTTTCTTT
TRBD2	TRBV2	TRBJ2-1	15	-	CASSEETIAGGGQFF	TGTGCCAGCAGTGAGGAGACTATTGCGGGCGGGGGGCAGTTCTTC
-	TRBV6-5	TRBJ1-5	15	-	CASSPGVFSNQPQHF	TGTGCCAGCAGTCCGGGCGTGTTTAGCAATCAGCCCCAGCATTTT
-	TRBV5-4	TRBJ1-4	15	-	CASSLTGFANEKLFF	TGTGCCAGCAGCTTGACAGGGTTTGCTAATGAAAAACTGTTTTTT
-	TRBV6-5	TRBJ1-3	14	-	CASSPGGGGNTIYF	TGTGCCAGCAGTCCTGGAGGGGGTGGAAACACCATATATTTT
-	TRBV9	TRBJ1-6	17	-	CASSPEGVLSYNSPLHF	TGTGCCAGCAGCCCGGAAGGGGTACTCTCCTATAATTCACCCCTCCACTTT
-	TRBV18	TRBJ1-2	14	-	CASSRQEVNYGYTF	TGTGCCAGCTCAAGACAGGAGGTTAACTATGGCTACACCTTC
-	TRBV6-4	TRBJ1-5	12	few	CARDSPNQPQHF	TGTGCCAGGGACAGCCCCAATCAGCCCCAGCATTTT